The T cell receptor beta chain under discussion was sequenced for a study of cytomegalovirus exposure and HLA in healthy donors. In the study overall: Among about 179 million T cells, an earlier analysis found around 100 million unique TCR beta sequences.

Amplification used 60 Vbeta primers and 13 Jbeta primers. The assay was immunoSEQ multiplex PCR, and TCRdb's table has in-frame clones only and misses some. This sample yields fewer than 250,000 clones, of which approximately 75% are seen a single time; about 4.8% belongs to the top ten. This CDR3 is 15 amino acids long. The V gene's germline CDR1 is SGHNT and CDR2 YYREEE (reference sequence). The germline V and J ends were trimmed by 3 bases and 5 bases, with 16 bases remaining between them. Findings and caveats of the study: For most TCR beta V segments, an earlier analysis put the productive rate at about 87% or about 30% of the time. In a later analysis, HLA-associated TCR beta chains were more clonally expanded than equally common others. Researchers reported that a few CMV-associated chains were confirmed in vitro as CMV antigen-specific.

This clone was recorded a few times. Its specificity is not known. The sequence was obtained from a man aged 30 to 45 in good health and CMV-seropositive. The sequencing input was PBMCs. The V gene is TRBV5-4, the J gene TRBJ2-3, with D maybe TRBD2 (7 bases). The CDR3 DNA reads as TGTGCCAGCAGCTCGGGGGGCAAGTCCAGAGATACGCAGTATTTT. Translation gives CASSSGGKSRDTQYF.